One T cell receptor beta chain is described in this entry. Its target is not known. The data originate from a study of shared clonotypes between healthy human individuals. The assay used deep level. Genomic DNA (from each subset) was split evenly across several immunoSEQ plates. The table came from immunoSEQ multiplex PCR; TCRdb's copy has only in-frame clones and leaves some out. Of approximately 470,000 clones listed, over 75% are singletons. Free of recent acute infections or vaccinations, the donors were healthy HIV-negative adults. V dropped 1 base and J dropped 4; count of bases not matched to a gene: 12. Germline CDR1 KGHSH, CDR2 LQKENI. CDR3 length: 17 amino acids. Overall study results and limits: How much donors shared clonotypes was expected to be affected by sequencing depth.

This chain joins TRBV18 and TRBJ1-2, with 7 bases lining up with TRBD1. Source material: PBMCs. This TCR was sampled from a woman aged 40 to 49 in good health. Some clones in this sample may be carry-over from other donors' samples. The CDR3 coding sequence is TGTGCCAGCTCACCACGCGGGACAGTTGGGTTAGGCTATGGCTACACCTTC. Its translation: CASSPRGTVGLGYGYTF.